The 22 T cell receptor beta chains presented below share a single source sample, sequenced in a study of a mutant IDH1 vaccine in newly diagnosed glioma. Their recognized antigens are unknown. This table comes from immunoSEQ multiplex PCR, and its TCRdb copy is limited to in-frame clones, with some not included. The repertoire holds some 36,000 clones, with roughly 79% as singletons. Specified time point: week 5, during vaccination. In the vaccine, a single dose held 300 ug of the mutant IDH1 20-mer peptide, along with topical imiquimod. Sequenced here: PBMCs, sampled from a glioma patient whose treatment included an IDH1 peptide vaccine. All receptors derive from a man aged 50 to 60 with glioma.

The rearrangement uses TRBV6-1 and TRBJ1-3; D is unresolved. V was pared by 5 bases and J by 0 bases, with 11 bases between. Germline V gene sequence: CDR1 MNHNS, CDR2 SASEGT. The CDR3 consists of 15 residues. The CDR3 sequence: CASSRTDFSGNTIYF. DNA for the CDR3: TGTGCCAGCAGTAGAACGGATTTCTCTGGAAACACCATATATTTT.

The chain joins TRBV6-5 to TRBJ2-3; D gene ambiguous. V lost 0 bases and J 0 bases, leaving 7 bases between the germline ends. The CDR3 is made up of 15 amino acids. CDR1 and CDR2 from the germline V gene are MNHEY and SVGAGI. CDR3 amino acids: CASSYSGTSTDTQYF. CDR3 DNA: TGTGCCAGCAGTTACTCGGGAACTAGCACAGATACGCAGTATTTT.

The genes are TRBV18 and TRBJ2-3, with D maybe TRBD2 (5 bases). The V end lost 1 base, the J end lost 3 bases, and 8 bases lay between the germline ends. Germline CDR1 KGHSH, CDR2 LQKENI. The CDR3 consists of 14 residues. The CDR3: CASSPREGTDTQYF. Written as DNA, the CDR3 is TGTGCCAGCTCACCACGCGAGGGAACAGATACGCAGTATTTT.

The chain combines TRBV5-1 with TRBJ2-5; D gene unclear. The CDR3 is 16 residues long. Germline CDR1 SGHRS, CDR2 YFSETQ. Trimming took off 2 bases at V and 3 bases at J, with 17 bases between the two ends. CDR3 sequence reads: CASSLLILPQKETQYF. In DNA form, the CDR3 reads TGCGCCAGCAGCTTACTTATACTACCTCAAAAAGAGACCCAGTACTTC.

The V call is TRBV29-1, the J call TRBJ1-2, with 8 bases lining up with TRBD1. CDR1 is SQVTM and CDR2 is ANQGSEA in the germline V gene. CDR3 length: 13 residues. V shed 7 bases and J 3 bases; nucleotides not matched to a gene: 7. CDR3 sequence reads: CSGGDRRDYGYTF. In nucleotides, the CDR3 is TGCAGCGGGGGGGACAGGCGAGACTATGGCTACACCTTC.

This chain joins TRBV27 and TRBJ1-5; 7 bases are a match to TRBD1. The CDR3 sequence is 14 residues long. The V segment lost 6 bases and the J segment 3 bases; nucleotides outside the gene matches: 5. Germline CDR1 MNHEY, CDR2 SMNVEV (reference sequence). CDR3 region: CASSFGTDNQPQHF. The CDR3 nucleotides are TGTGCCAGCAGCTTCGGGACAGACAATCAGCCCCAGCATTTT.

The chain is built from TRBV4-3 and TRBJ2-2, with TRBD2 matching 11 bases. This CDR3 comprises 16 residues. Germline loops: CDR1 LGHNA, CDR2 YSLEER. V lost 1 base, J lost 5 bases, and 3 bases stayed unmatched. CDR3 residues: CASSQVPSGGTGELFF. The CDR3 coding sequence is TGCGCCAGCAGCCAAGTACCTAGCGGGGGGACCGGGGAGCTGTTTTTT.

The chain has TRBV27 and TRBJ2-3; no clear D. The germline CDR1 and CDR2 sequences are MNHEY and SMNVEV (reference sequence). Trimming removed 8 bases at V and 5 bases at J, with 8 bases between. This CDR3 has 11 amino acids. The CDR3 region has the DNA TGTGCCAGCGGACGGAGAGATACGCAGTATTTT. Amino acid sequence: CASGRRDTQYF.

This clone was seen a handful of times. This chain connects TRBV15 to TRBJ2-2; the D is unclear. The CDR3 sequence is 14 residues long. The germline gives CDR1 LNHNV, CDR2 YYDKDF (reference sequence). The germline V and J ends were trimmed by 3 bases and 0 bases, with 5 bases remaining between them. In nucleotides, the CDR3 is TGTGCCACCAGCAGTACCGCGAACACCGGGGAGCTGTTTTTT. It encodes CATSSTANTGELFF.

The chain is built from TRBV2 and TRBJ2-3; TRBD2 might be the D (7 bases). Trimming took 5 bases from V and 1 from J, leaving 10 bases between them. The CDR3 totals 14 residues. Germline assignment: CDR1 SNHLY and CDR2 FYNNEI. The chain's CDR3 is CASSRGARTDTQYF. CDR3 DNA: TGTGCCAGCAGTCGGGGGGCCCGCACAGATACGCAGTATTTT. Full variable domain (missing parts from reference TRBV2 and TRBJ2-3): EPEVTQTPSHQVTQMGQEVILRCVPISNHLYFYWYRQILGQKVEFLVSFYNNEISEKSEIFDDQFSVERPDGSNFTLKIRSTKLEDSAMYFCASSRGARTDTQYFGPGTRLTVL.

The chain employs TRBV7-9 and TRBJ1-1, with D hard to call. The germline CDR1 and CDR2 sequences are SEHNR and FQNEAQ (reference sequence). V was clipped by 4 bases and J by 4 bases, with 13 bases between them. The CDR3 is 14 residues long. Here the CDR3 reads CASSYVQPGTEAFF. The CDR3 nucleotides are TGTGCCAGCAGCTACGTACAGCCCGGCACTGAAGCTTTCTTT.

The genes are TRBV2 and TRBJ1-5; D gene unclear. Germline CDR1 reads SNHLY; CDR2 reads FYNNEI. Trimming took off 4 bases at V and 0 bases at J, with 1 base between the two ends. The CDR3 covers 12 residues. As DNA, the CDR3 is TGTGCCAGCAGTGGTAGCAATCAGCCCCAGCATTTT. It codes for CASSGSNQPQHF.

The chain is built from TRBV15 and TRBJ1-3; no clear D. V dropped 0 bases and J dropped 0 bases, with 3 bases sitting between them. Per the germline V gene, CDR1 is LNHNV and CDR2 is YYDKDF (reference sequence). The length of the CDR3 is 14 residues. The CDR3 loop reads CATSREPSGNTIYF. The CDR3 nucleotides read TGTGCCACCAGCAGAGAACCCTCTGGAAACACCATATATTTT.

The V and J genes are TRBV5-6 and TRBJ2-3; no reliable D call. Germline V gives CDR1 SGHDT, CDR2 YYEEEE. Deletions cut 0 bases from V and 3 bases from J, with 5 bases between. CDR3 length: 13 amino acids. The CDR3: CASSLERTDTQYF. The CDR3 DNA follows: TGTGCCAGCAGCTTGGAAAGAACAGATACGCAGTATTTT.

This CDR3 is CASSSRRDLAYEQYF. Here the CDR3 DNA reads TGTGCCAGCAGTTCACGCAGGGATTTGGCCTACGAGCAGTACTTC. The chain combines TRBV28 with TRBJ2-7, with D possibly being TRBD1 (5 bases). Germline V gene lookup returns CDR1 MDHEN and CDR2 SYDVKM. The ends were cut back, 4 bases at V and 2 bases at J, with 15 bases in the middle. The CDR3 consists of 15 residues.

The chain recombines TRBV14 with TRBJ2-1; D may be TRBD2 (6 bases). V was cut by 5 bases and J by 2 bases, with 13 bases left in between. The CDR3 is made up of 15 amino acids. In germline, CDR1 is SGHDN, CDR2 FVKESK. CDR3 bases: TGTGCCAGCAGCGACGGGAGAGGTGCCTACAATGAGCAGTTCTTC. This encodes CASSDGRGAYNEQFF.

This chain joins TRBV27 and TRBJ2-1, with D perhaps TRBD2 (5 bases). Germline lookup yields CDR1 MNHEY and CDR2 SMNVEV (reference sequence). The CDR3 is made up of 13 amino acids. Between the trimmed V and J ends, which lost 6 bases and 0 bases, there was a span of 6 bases. CDR3 loop: CASRLDSYNEQFF. The CDR3 coding sequence is TGTGCCAGCAGACTAGACTCCTACAATGAGCAGTTCTTC.

The genes are TRBV2 and TRBJ2-7; 7 bases fit TRBD1. The CDR3 length is 15 residues. Trimming at V came to 3 bases and at J to 2 bases, leaving 7 bases not matched to a gene. Per germline, CDR1 SNHLY and CDR2 FYNNEI. CDR3 nucleotides: TGTGCCAGCAGTGATCCCCGGCAGGGGGCCTACGAGCAGTACTTC. Encoded protein: CASSDPRQGAYEQYF.

The CDR3 sequence: CASSFGPNEKLFF. In DNA form, the CDR3 reads TGTGCCAGCAGCTTCGGACCTAATGAAAAACTGTTTTTT. This sequence joins TRBV6-6 and TRBJ1-4; D not resolved. The CDR3 has 13 residues. Trimming pared 6 bases from V and 3 bases from J, leaving 8 bases between. Germline V gene lookup returns CDR1 MNHNY and CDR2 SVGAGI (reference sequence).

The V and J genes are TRBV6-1 and TRBJ2-7; D gene uncertain. CDR3 size: 13 residues. Germline values: CDR1 MNHNS, CDR2 SASEGT. V was clipped by 2 bases and J by 2 bases, with 7 bases between them. CDR3 loop: CASSESITYEQYF. The CDR3 nucleotides read TGTGCCAGCAGTGAATCGATAACCTACGAGCAGTACTTC.

This chain joins TRBV7-9 and TRBJ1-2; D is perhaps TRBD1 (5 bases). Trimming left V 8 bases short and J 3 bases short, with 16 bases between. CDR3 length: 14 residues. Germline V gene sequence: CDR1 SEHNR, CDR2 FQNEAQ (reference sequence). CDR3 DNA: TGTGCCAGCCTCGAGGGAGGCAGGGACTATGGCTACACCTTC. It translates to CASLEGGRDYGYTF.

The rearrangement links TRBV6-1 to TRBJ2-7; D is unclear. CDR1 is MNHNS, CDR2 SASEGT, per germline. Trimming removed 2 bases from V and 5 bases from J, with 16 bases in between. This CDR3 is built from 15 residues. The CDR3 nucleotides are TGTGCCAGCAGTGAATCCCGGGTACAACTCGACGAGCAGTACTTC. Its translation: CASSESRVQLDEQYF.